The 10 T cell receptor beta chains given below trace back to one sample, sequenced in a study of patients and donors after allogeneic stem cell transplantation. One entry per CDR3 protein results from TCRdb running MiXCR on the RT-PCR reads. The repertoire holds about 160,000 distinct CDR3 sequences, with 24% as singletons. Sequences were obtained from blood, either unsorted or a sorted T cell fraction (not recorded which). The receptors here all came from a human donor who was either an allogeneic HSCT recipient or a stem cell or donor lymphocyte infusion donor (not recorded which). It is not recorded whose cells these are; they may come from a transplant donor.

V is TRBV20-1 and J is TRBJ1-5, with D tentatively TRBD1 (6 bases). V gave up 6 bases and J gave up 7 bases, with 13 bases separating them. This CDR3 region has 12 residues. Germline lookup yields CDR1 DFQATT and CDR2 SNEGSKA (reference sequence). CDR3 sequence (DNA): TGCAGTGCAAGCCGCAGGGGCCAGCCCCAGCATTTT. It specifies CSASRRGQPQHF.

This clonotype has ten or more counts. The gene calls are TRBV12-3 or TRBV12-4 and TRBJ1-1; no reliable D call. Trimming pared 5 bases from V and 4 bases from J, leaving 11 bases between. The CDR3 loop spans 13 amino acids. CDR3 bases: TGTGCCAGCAGTCCTCAGCTGGGCACTGAAGCTTTCTTT. Translated, it gives CASSPQLGTEAFF.

This clonotype was seen more than once but under ten times. This chain uses TRBV20-1 with TRBJ1-1; unclear D gene. CDR1 is DFQATT, CDR2 SNEGSKA, per germline (reference sequence). Trimming took off 0 bases at V and 10 bases at J, with 18 bases between the two ends. CDR3 length: 14 residues. CDR3: CSARDVNRVEVAFF. As DNA, the CDR3 is TGCAGTGCTAGAGATGTAAATCGGGTCGAGGTAGCTTTCTTT.

V usage is TRBV29-1 and J usage is TRBJ2-7; 7 positions agree with TRBD2. Per germline, CDR1 SQVTM and CDR2 ANQGSEA. This CDR3 is 13 amino acids long. Germline trimming cut 4 bases from V and 7 bases from J; bases unmatched to any gene: 10. The CDR3 bases are TGCAGCGTTGCAAGTGGGAGGGTGAGGGAGCAGTACTTC. This codes for CSVASGRVREQYF.

This clonotype occurred a few times. This chain uses TRBV11-2 with TRBJ1-1; maybe TRBD1 (6 bases). The V gene's germline CDR1 is SGHAT and CDR2 FQNNGV. The CDR3 is 17 amino acids. Trimming took 5 bases from V and 0 from J, leaving 19 bases between them. The CDR3 loop reads CASSPLRPGQMNTEAFF. The CDR3 nucleotides are TGTGCCAGCAGCCCACTACGACCGGGACAAATGAACACTGAAGCTTTCTTT.

The chain joins TRBV10-2 to TRBJ1-2; D unresolved. This CDR3 spans 13 amino acids. The ends were cut back, 8 bases at V and 4 bases at J, with 14 bases in the middle. CDR1 and CDR2 from the germline V gene are WSHSY and SAAADI. The CDR3, as DNA: TGCGCCAGCGGGGTGGGCCAGAGCTATGGCTACACCTTC. It codes for CASGVGQSYGYTF.

V usage is TRBV4-2 and J usage is TRBJ2-7; D gene unclear. Germline V gives CDR1 LGHNA, CDR2 YNFKEQ. Trimming shortened V by 1 base and J by 3 bases, and 16 bases separated the two germline ends. The CDR3 has 16 amino acids. The DNA of the CDR3 is TGTGCCAGCAGCCAAGCCAAGTGGCGTTCCGTCTACGAGCAGTACTTC. Translated: CASSQAKWRSVYEQYF.

This clonotype was observed a handful of times. The V call is TRBV10-3, the J call TRBJ2-5; TRBD2 matches 8 bases. The V gene's germline CDR1 is ENHRY and CDR2 SYGVKD. The CDR3 covers 14 residues. The V and J ends lost 4 bases and 4 bases, in that order; junction bases with no gene match: 5. CDR3 nucleotide sequence: TGTGCCATCAGTGTAGGACTAGCTGGAGAGACCCAGTACTTC. Its translation: CAISVGLAGETQYF.

The chain combines TRBV12-3 or TRBV12-4 with TRBJ2-2; no definite D call. Trimming took 3 bases from V and 6 from J, leaving 5 bases between them. The CDR3 sequence is 12 residues long. The CDR3 DNA is TGTGCCAGCAGTTTCCAGGCCGGGGAGCTGTTTTTT. It is translated as CASSFQAGELFF.

This chain connects TRBV5-1 to TRBJ1-1; D remains ambiguous. The CDR3 is 14 amino acids. Deletions cut 4 bases from V and 0 bases from J, with 10 bases between. Germline V gene lookup returns CDR1 SGHRS and CDR2 YFSETQ. The chain's CDR3 is CASSPGSMNTEAFF. The CDR3 coding sequence is TGCGCCAGCAGCCCCGGCTCTATGAACACTGAAGCTTTCTTT.